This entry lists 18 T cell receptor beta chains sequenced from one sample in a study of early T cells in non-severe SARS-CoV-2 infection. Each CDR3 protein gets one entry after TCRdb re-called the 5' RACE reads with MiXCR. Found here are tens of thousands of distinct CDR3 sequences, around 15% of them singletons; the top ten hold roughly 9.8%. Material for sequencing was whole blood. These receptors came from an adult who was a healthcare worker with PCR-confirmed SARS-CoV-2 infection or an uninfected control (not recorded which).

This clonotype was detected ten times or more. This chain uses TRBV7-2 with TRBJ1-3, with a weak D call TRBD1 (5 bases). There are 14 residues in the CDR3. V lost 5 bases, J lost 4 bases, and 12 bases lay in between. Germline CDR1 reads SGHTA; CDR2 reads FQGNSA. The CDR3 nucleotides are TGTGCCAGCAGCCCAACAGGATTCGGAAACACCATATATTTT. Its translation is CASSPTGFGNTIYF.

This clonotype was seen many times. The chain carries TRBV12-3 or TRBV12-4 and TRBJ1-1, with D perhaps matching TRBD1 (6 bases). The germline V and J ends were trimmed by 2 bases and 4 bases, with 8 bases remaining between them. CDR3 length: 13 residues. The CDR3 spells CASSLTGLTEAFF. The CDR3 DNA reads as TGTGCCAGCAGTTTAACAGGGCTCACTGAAGCTTTCTTT.

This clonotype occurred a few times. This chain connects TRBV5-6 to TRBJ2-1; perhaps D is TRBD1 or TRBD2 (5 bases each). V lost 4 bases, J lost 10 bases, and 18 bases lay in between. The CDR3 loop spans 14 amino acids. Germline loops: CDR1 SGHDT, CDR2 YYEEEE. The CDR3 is CASSPGPSREEQFF. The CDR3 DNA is TGTGCCAGCAGCCCGGGACCATCGAGGGAGGAGCAGTTCTTC.

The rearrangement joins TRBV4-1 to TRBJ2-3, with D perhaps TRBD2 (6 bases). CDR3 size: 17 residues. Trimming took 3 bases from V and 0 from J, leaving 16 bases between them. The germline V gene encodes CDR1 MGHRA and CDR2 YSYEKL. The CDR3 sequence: CASSQLGLAISTDTQYF. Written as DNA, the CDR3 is TGCGCCAGCAGCCAGTTAGGGCTAGCGATTAGCACAGATACGCAGTATTTT.

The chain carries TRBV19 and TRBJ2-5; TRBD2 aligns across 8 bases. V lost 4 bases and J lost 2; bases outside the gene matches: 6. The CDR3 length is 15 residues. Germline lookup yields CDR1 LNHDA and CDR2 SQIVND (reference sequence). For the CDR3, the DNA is TGTGCCAGTAGTAAGCAAGCGGGGGTGCAAGAGACCCAGTACTTC. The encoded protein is CASSKQAGVQETQYF.

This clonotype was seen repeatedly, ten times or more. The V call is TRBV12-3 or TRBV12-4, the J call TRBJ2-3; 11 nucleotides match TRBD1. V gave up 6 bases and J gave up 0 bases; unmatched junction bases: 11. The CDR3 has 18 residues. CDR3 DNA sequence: TGTGCCAGCAGCCACGGGACAGGGGGTTGGAGGAGCACAGATACGCAGTATTTT. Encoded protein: CASSHGTGGWRSTDTQYF.

The CDR3, as DNA: TGTGCCAGCAGCCAGGGTACCCACGAGCAGTACTTC. This translates into CASSQGTHEQYF. V gene TRBV3-1 combines with J gene TRBJ2-7; D is unresolved. Between the trimmed V and J ends, which lost 3 bases and 5 bases, there was a span of 8 bases. Looked up from germline, CDR1 is LGHDT and CDR2 is YNNKEL (reference sequence). The CDR3 spans 12 residues.

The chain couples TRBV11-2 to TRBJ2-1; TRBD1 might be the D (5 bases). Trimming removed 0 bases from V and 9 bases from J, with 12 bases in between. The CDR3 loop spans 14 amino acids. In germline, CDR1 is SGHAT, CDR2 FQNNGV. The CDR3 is CASSLDPRDSEQFF. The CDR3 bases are TGTGCCAGCAGCTTAGATCCCCGAGACAGTGAGCAGTTCTTC.

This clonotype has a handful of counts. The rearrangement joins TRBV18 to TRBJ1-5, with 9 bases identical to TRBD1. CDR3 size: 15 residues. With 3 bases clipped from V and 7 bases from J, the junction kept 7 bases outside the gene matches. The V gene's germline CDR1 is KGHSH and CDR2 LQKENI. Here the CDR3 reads CASSPPGTGFQPQHF. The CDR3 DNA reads TGTGCCAGCTCACCCCCCGGGACAGGGTTCCAGCCCCAGCATTTT.

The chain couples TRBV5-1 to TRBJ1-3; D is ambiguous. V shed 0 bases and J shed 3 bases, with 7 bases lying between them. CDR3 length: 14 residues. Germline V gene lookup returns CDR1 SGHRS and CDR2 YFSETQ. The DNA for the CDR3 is TGCGCCAGCAGCTTGGCTGAATTTGGAAACACCATATATTTT. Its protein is CASSLAEFGNTIYF.

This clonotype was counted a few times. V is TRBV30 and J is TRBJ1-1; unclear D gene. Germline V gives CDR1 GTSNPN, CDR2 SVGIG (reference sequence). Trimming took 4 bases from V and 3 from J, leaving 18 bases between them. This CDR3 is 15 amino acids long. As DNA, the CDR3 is TGTGCCTGGACCCGCGCCAGCGCAGCCTACACTGAAGCTTTCTTT. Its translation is CAWTRASAAYTEAFF.

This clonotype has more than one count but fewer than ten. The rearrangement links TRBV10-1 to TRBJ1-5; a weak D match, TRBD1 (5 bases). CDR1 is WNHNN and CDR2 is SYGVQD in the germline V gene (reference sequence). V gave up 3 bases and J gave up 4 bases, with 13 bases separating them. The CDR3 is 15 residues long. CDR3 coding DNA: TGCGCCAGCAGTGAACGGAGGGGTAAGAATCAGCCCCAGCATTTT. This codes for CASSERRGKNQPQHF.

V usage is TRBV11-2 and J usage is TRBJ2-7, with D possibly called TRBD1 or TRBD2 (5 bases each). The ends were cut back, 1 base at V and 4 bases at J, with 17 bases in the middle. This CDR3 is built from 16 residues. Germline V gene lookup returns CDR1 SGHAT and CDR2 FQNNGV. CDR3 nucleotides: TGTGCCAGCAGCTTAGCGATGCCGGGACCAGGGTACGAGCAGTACTTC. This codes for CASSLAMPGPGYEQYF.

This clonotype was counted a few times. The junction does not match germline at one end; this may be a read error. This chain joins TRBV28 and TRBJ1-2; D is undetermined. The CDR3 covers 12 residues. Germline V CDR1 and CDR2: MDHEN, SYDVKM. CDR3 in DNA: TGTGTCAGCACCACGGAGCAGTATGGCTACACCTTC. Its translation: CVSTTEQYGYTF.

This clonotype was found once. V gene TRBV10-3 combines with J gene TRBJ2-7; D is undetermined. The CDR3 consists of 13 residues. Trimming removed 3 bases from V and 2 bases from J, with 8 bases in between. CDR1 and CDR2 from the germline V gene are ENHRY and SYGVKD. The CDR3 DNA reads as TGTGCCATCAGTGACACTACTACCTACGAGCAGTACTTC. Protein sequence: CAISDTTTYEQYF.

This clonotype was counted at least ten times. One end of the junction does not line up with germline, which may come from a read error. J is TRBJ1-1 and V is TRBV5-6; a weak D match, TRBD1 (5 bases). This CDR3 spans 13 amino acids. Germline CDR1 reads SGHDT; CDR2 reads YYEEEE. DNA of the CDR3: TGTGCCAGCAGCTTGGCTAAGGGGCGAGCGCCGAATTTT. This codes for CASSLAKGRAPNF.

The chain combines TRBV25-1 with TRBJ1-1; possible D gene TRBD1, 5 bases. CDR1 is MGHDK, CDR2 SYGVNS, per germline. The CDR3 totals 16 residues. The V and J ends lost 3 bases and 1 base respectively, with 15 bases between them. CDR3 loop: CASSEGGKIGNTEAFF. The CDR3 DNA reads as TGTGCCAGCAGTGAGGGGGGGAAAATAGGGAACACTGAAGCTTTCTTT.

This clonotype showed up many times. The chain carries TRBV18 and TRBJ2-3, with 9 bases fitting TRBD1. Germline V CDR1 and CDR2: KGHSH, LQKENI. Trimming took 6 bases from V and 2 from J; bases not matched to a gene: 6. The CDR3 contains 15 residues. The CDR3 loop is CASSPGQGPTDTQYF. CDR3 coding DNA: TGTGCCAGCTCCCCGGGACAGGGTCCCACAGATACGCAGTATTTT.